The present T cell receptor (beta chain) was sequenced within a study of identical twins. Study-level results: Conclusions rested on cross-sectional statistics rather than following the same donors.

TCRdb fed the 5' RACE reads into MiXCR, producing one record per CDR3 protein. The table has 310,000 or so distinct CDR3 sequences, 8% to 9% seen once. The table lists this clonotype with a few counts. Its target is not known. In addition, the sample was reused for a study of yellow fever vaccine responses in identical twins. This second report adds: Each twin's T cell response to the vaccine was reported to look partly convergent and partly personalized.

The clonotype was recovered from a woman aged 18-30 years in good health. Sequences were obtained from memory (CD45RO+) T cells sorted from blood.

The CDR3 loop is CASSPAQGAYEQYV. The CDR3 DNA reads as TGTGCCAGCAGCCCCGCCCAGGGGGCCTACGAGCAGTACGTC. The J gene is TRBJ2-7, the V gene TRBV11-2; 7 bases map to TRBD1. The CDR3 is made up of 14 amino acids. Germline V gene lookup returns CDR1 SGHAT and CDR2 FQNNGV. Losses at the gene ends were 5 bases for V and 2 bases for J; bases not matched to a gene: 6.